Described below is a single T cell receptor (beta chain) sequence and its context. As yet, its antigen is unknown. Germline V gene sequence: CDR1 SGHTA, CDR2 FQGNSA. CDR3 length: 14 residues. Deletions cut 4 bases from V and 3 bases from J, with 10 bases between. The data are from a study of T cells after yellow fever vaccination. Findings and caveats of the study: Contaminants from the bulk population, in the form of abundant clonotypes, could be found in FACS-sorted repertoires. Post-booster reappearance was seen for most primary-vaccination clones (just over 95% CD4, around 88% CD8). Across the CD4 and CD8 compartments, a small share of clonotypes was present in both.

Template switching by 5'RACE produced TCR cDNA, adding a universal primer site and UMIs. One entry per CDR3 protein results from TCRdb running MiXCR on the 5' RACE reads. The sample yields about 310,000 distinct CDR3 sequences, around 3.6% seen once. V is TRBV7-2 and J is TRBJ1-3; D gene ambiguous. The sequence came from a young man who received the YFV17D yellow fever vaccine. The sample consisted of PBMCs, taken on the day of the yellow fever booster vaccination. Written as DNA, the CDR3 is TGTGCCAGCAGCTCCGCTATGTTTGGAAACACCATATATTTT. This sequence encodes CASSSAMFGNTIYF.